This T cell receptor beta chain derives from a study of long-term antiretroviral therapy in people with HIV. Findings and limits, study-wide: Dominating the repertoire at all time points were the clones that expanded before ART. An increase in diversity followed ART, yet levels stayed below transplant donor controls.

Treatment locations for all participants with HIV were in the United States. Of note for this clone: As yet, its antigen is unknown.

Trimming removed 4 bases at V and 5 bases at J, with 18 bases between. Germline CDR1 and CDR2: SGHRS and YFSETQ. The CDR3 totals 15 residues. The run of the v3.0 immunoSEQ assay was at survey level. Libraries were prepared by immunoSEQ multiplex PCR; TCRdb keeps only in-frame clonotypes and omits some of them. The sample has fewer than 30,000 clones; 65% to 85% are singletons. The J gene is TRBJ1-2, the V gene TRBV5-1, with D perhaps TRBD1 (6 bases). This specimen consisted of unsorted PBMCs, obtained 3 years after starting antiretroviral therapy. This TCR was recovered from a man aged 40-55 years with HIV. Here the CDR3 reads CASSESGQNNYGYTF. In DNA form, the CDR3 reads TGCGCCAGCAGCGAATCGGGACAAAACAATTATGGCTACACCTTC.